This entry features one T cell receptor beta chain sequence. CDR3 length equals 15 residues. Germline V gene lookup returns CDR1 SGHRS and CDR2 YFSETQ. With 0 bases clipped from V and 7 bases from J, the junction kept 8 bases outside the gene matches. The data were produced by immunoSEQ multiplex PCR, yet TCRdb's version contains in-frame clones alone and is incomplete. The sample lists 150,000 to 180,000 clones; approximately 81% were seen once. The record originates from a study of blood T cell repertoires in COVID-19. The V gene is TRBV5-1, the J gene TRBJ2-7; 9 nucleotides agree with TRBD2. Sequencing was performed on peripheral blood. The sequence came from a woman aged 55-70 years with COVID-19, enrolled during active disease. The CDR3 protein is CASSLVAGVSGEQYF. In DNA form, the CDR3 reads TGCGCCAGCAGCTTGGTAGCGGGAGTGTCGGGAGAGCAGTACTTC. The full variable domain, with the rest looked up from reference TRBV5-1 and TRBJ2-7, is KAGVTQTPRYLIKTRGQQVTLSCSPISGHRSVSWYQQTPGQGLQFLFEYFSETQRNKGNFPGRFSGRQFSNSRSEMNVSTLELGDSALYLCASSLVAGVSGEQYFGPGTRLTVT.